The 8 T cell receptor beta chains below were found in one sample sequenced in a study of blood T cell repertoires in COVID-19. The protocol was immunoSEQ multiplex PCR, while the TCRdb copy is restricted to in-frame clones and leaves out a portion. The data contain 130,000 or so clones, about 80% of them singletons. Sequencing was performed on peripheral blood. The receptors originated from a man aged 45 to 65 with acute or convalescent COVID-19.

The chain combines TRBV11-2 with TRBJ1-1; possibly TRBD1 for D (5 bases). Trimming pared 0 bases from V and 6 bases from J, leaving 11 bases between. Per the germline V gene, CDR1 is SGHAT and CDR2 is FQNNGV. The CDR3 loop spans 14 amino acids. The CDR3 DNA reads TGTGCCAGCAGCTTAGACGGGGGTCTGGCTGAAGCTTTCTTT. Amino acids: CASSLDGGLAEAFF.

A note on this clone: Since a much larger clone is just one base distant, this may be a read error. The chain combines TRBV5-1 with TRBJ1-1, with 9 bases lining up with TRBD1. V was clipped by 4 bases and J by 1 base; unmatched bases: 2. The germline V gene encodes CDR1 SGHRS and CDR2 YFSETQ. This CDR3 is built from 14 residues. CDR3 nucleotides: TGCGCCAGCAGCGCGGACAGGGGGAACACTGAAGCTTTCTTT. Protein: CASSADRGNTEAFF.

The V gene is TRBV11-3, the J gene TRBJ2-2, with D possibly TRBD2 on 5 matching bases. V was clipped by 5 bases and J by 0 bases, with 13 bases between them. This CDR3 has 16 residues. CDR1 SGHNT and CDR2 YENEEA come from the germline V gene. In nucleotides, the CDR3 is TGTGCCAGCAGCCCTCGGAGCGGCTCGAACACCGGGGAGCTGTTTTTT. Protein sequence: CASSPRSGSNTGELFF. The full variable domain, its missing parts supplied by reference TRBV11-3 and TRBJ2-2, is EAGVVQSPRYKIIEKKQPVAFWCNPISGHNTLYWYLQNLGQGPELLIRYENEEAVDDSQLPKDRFSAERLKGVDSTLKIQPAELGDSAVYLCASSPRSGSNTGELFFGEGSRLTVL.

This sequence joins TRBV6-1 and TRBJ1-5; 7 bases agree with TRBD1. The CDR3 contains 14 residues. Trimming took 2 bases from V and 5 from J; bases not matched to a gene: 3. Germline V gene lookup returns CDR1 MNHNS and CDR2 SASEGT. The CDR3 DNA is TGTGCCAGCAGTGAAACAGGGGTACATCAGCCCCAGCATTTT. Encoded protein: CASSETGVHQPQHF.

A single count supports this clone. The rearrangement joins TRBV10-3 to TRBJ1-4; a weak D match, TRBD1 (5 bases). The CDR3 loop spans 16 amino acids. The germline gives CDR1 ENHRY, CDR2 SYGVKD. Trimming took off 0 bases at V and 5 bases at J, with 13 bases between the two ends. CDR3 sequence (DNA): TGTGCCATCAGTGAGTCAAAGGGGTTGTTGAATGAAAAACTGTTTTTT. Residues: CAISESKGLLNEKLFF.

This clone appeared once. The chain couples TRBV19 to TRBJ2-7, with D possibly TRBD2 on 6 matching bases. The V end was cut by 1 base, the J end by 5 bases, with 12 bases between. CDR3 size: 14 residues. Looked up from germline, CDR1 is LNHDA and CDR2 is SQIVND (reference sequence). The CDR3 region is CASSIAGGVDEQYV. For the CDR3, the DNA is TGTGCCAGTAGTATAGCTGGCGGGGTCGACGAGCAGTACGTC.

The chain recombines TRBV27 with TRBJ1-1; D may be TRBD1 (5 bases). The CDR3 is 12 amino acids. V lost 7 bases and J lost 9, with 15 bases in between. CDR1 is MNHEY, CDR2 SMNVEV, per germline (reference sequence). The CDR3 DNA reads TGTGCCAGCATGGAGCAGGGAAGGAAAGCTTTCTTT. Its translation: CASMEQGRKAFF.

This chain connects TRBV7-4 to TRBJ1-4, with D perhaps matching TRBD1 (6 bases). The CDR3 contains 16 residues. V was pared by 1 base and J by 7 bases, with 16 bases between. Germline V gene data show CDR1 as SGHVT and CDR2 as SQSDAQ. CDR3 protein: CASSLVCAGVGEKLFF. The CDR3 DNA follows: TGTGCCAGCAGCTTAGTTTGCGCAGGGGTAGGTGAAAAACTGTTTTTT.